Given below is one TCR beta chain in context. The trim removed 3 bases at V and 6 bases at J, leaving 4 bases unmatched. Germline loops: CDR1 MNHNY, CDR2 SVGAGI (reference sequence). The CDR3 has 16 residues. This specimen belongs to a study of T cell changes during pregnancy in multiple sclerosis. Assay: immunoSEQ multiplex PCR; the TCRdb copy retains only in-frame clones and omits some. Seen here are about 98,000 clones, roughly nine tenths observed once, and the top ten hold approximately 2.4%. This sample comprised peripheral blood, obtained after pregnancy. The chain recombines TRBV6-6 with TRBJ2-1, with 14 bases that match TRBD2. The sequence derives from a female donor in good health, enrolled as a control in a pregnancy study. CDR3 DNA sequence: TGTGCCAGCAGTTATTCCGGGACTAGCGGGAGCAATGAGCAGTTCTTC. This encodes CASSYSGTSGSNEQFF.